This T cell receptor beta chain is from a study of identical twins. From the 5' RACE reads, TCRdb called clonotypes with MiXCR, one entry per CDR3 protein. Of about 920,000 distinct CDR3 sequences in the sample, about 12% were seen once. This clonotype was found a few times. Antigen specificity is unknown. Trimming removed 5 bases from V and 8 bases from J, with 18 bases in between. The CDR3 consists of 14 residues. Overall study findings and caveats: Twins showed weaker excess sharing in their beta out-of-frame sequences. Findings depended on cross-sectional statistics rather than tracking the same donors.

Only healthy Caucasians were enrolled as donors. These same data were also listed under a study on yellow fever vaccine responses in identical twins.

This receptor was identified in a woman aged 18-35 years in good health. The gene calls are TRBV12-3 or TRBV12-4 and TRBJ1-2; D unclear. The sequencing sample was made of PBMCs. Here the CDR3 DNA reads TGTGCCAGCAGTCCGACCGACCGAATGGGGGGCTACACCTTC. Translated, it gives CASSPTDRMGGYTF.